A selection of T cell receptor beta chains follows, all from one sample in a study of CD8 T cells in ankylosing spondylitis. TCRdb re-analysed the 5' RACE reads in MiXCR, keeping a single row per CDR3 protein. The sample records 250,000 to 300,000 distinct CDR3 sequences, around 19% being singletons. Sequencing was performed on blood, either unsorted or a sorted T cell fraction (not recorded which). The receptors were sampled from a male donor with ankylosing spondylitis or in good health (not recorded which). Both conserved end residues are part of each CDR3. The D gene is left open where the match is weak. Clone size is given for some rows only: seen once, a few or many times, or a class if the clone is expanded.

>TRBJ2-6|TRBD1|TRBV24-1|-
TGTGCCACCAGTGATCCGGGACAGAGCTCTGGGGCCAACGTCCTGACTTTC
CATSDPGQSSGANVLTF
>TRBJ2-3|TRBD2|TRBV20-1|few
TGCAGTGCCGCCACAGCTCTAGCGGGAGTGGGCACAGATACGCAGTATTTT
CSAATALAGVGTDTQYF
>TRBJ2-1|-|TRBV6-2/TRBV6-3|many
TGTGCCAGCAGTTACAAATACAATGAGCAGTTCTTC
CASSYKYNEQFF
>TRBJ1-1|-|TRBV25-1|many
TGTGCCAGCAGTGACTGGACAGATATGGCTGAAGCTTTCTTT
CASSDWTDMAEAFF
>TRBJ1-4|-|TRBV2|once
TGTGCCAGCAGTGAGAATTGGGCGGTGGTGACCGCAACTAATGAAAAACTGTTTTTT
CASSENWAVVTATNEKLFF
>TRBJ1-5|-|TRBV3-1|few
TGTGCCAGCAGCCAACAGGGAGGGCAGCCCCAGCATTTT
CASSQQGGQPQHF
>TRBJ2-1|-|TRBV29-1|-
TGCAGCGTTGAAAACAGGTTCCCCTACAATGAGCAGTTCTTC
CSVENRFPYNEQFF
>TRBJ2-1|-|TRBV10-3|few
TGTGCCATCAGCCTGGGGCCAGGGATCGATGAGCAGTTCTTC
CAISLGPGIDEQFF
>TRBJ1-5|TRBD1|TRBV20-1|few
TGCAGTGCTAGAGCCTCAGGGGGCGCGGGCAATCAGCCCCAGCATTTT
CSARASGGAGNQPQHF
>TRBJ2-3|TRBD1|TRBV20-1|few
TGCAGTGCTAGCCCGACAGGGCACCGCACAGATACGCAGTATTTT
CSASPTGHRTDTQYF
>TRBJ2-3|TRBD2|TRBV12-3/TRBV12-4|few
TGTGCCAGCAGCCCAACTAGCGGGCCGAAGGATACGCAGTATTTT
CASSPTSGPKDTQYF
>TRBJ2-1|-|TRBV27|few
TGTGCCAGCAGTCCTATTCGTCCTAGCGCCTACAATGAGCAGTTCTTC
CASSPIRPSAYNEQFF
>TRBJ2-3|-|TRBV6-1|few
TGTGCCAGCAGTGGAGACAGGTTATCAGATACGCAGTATTTT
CASSGDRLSDTQYF
>TRBJ1-2|-|TRBV29-1|few
TGCAGCGTTAGTTCTGGCGCAGTTACACCCTATGGCTACACCTTC
CSVSSGAVTPYGYTF
>TRBJ2-3|TRBD1|TRBV10-3|once
TGTGCCATTACAGGGGGCGATACGCAGTATTTT
CAITGGDTQYF
>TRBJ2-1|-|TRBV12-3/TRBV12-4|many
TGTGCCAGCAGACCGCAAGTGGGGTCGGGGTCCTACAATGAGCAGTTCTTC
CASRPQVGSGSYNEQFF
>TRBJ2-2|-|TRBV5-5|-
TGTGCCAGCAGCTTGGGCTTGCGAGGGGTCACCGGGGAGCTGTTTTTT
CASSLGLRGVTGELFF
>TRBJ2-2|-|TRBV5-1|few
TGCGCCAGCAGCTCCGGGTCCCGGGACGGGGAGCTGTTTTTT
CASSSGSRDGELFF
>TRBJ2-3|-|TRBV24-1|many
TGTGCCACCAGTGATCCCCGGGGCACAGATACGCAGTATTTT
CATSDPRGTDTQYF
>TRBJ1-5|-|TRBV20-1|few
TGCAGTGCTAGAGAATCTAGCAGGAGTTCTCAGCCCCAGCATTTT
CSARESSRSSQPQHF
>TRBJ2-1|TRBD2|TRBV20-1|-
TGCAGTGCCATTGGACTAGCGGGACATTTTAGCTCCTACAATGAGCAGTTCTTC
CSAIGLAGHFSSYNEQFF
>TRBJ2-1|-|TRBV12-3/TRBV12-4|-
TGTGCCGGCAGAAGAGAAGCCGGGGGTCTCTCCTACAATGAGCAGTTCTTC
CAGRREAGGLSYNEQFF
>TRBJ2-3|-|TRBV24-1|-
TGTGCCACCAGTGACCTGGGCACAGATACGCAGTATTTT
CATSDLGTDTQYF
>TRBJ2-2|TRBD2|TRBV5-4|few
TGTGCCAGCAGCTCCCATCGGACTAGCCCCACCGGGGAGCTGTTTTTT
CASSSHRTSPTGELFF
>TRBJ1-2|-|TRBV29-1|few
TGCAGCGTTGAAGAAAATTCTAACTATGGCTACACCTTC
CSVEENSNYGYTF
>TRBJ2-2|TRBD2|TRBV6-6|-
TGTGCCAGCAGCCCACCGGGACTAGCGACTAGGTTTTTT
CASSPPGLATRFF
>TRBJ2-3|-|TRBV20-1|many
TGCAGTGCTAGTCTCCGCTCCCCGGGCACAGATACGCAGTATTTT
CSASLRSPGTDTQYF
>TRBJ2-3|-|TRBV15|few
TGTGCCACCAGCAGAGCCCCGGCCGGAACAGATACGCAGTATTTT
CATSRAPAGTDTQYF
>TRBJ2-5|TRBD1|TRBV29-1|few
TGCAGCGTTGAATACAGGGGCGAGACCCAGTACTTC
CSVEYRGETQYF
>TRBJ1-2|TRBD1|TRBV5-6|-
TGTGCCAGCAGCTTGTCGGACAGGGTTTATGGCTACACCTTC
CASSLSDRVYGYTF
>TRBJ2-2|-|TRBV4-1|many
TGCGCCAGCAGCCAAGAAAGAGGAGCCGGGGAGCTGTTTTTT
CASSQERGAGELFF
>TRBJ2-3|TRBD2|TRBV7-2|-
TGTGCCAGCAGCTTACTAGCGGGTTCATCTAGCACAGATACGCAGTATTTT
CASSLLAGSSSTDTQYF
>TRBJ2-1|TRBD2|TRBV29-1|many
TGCAGCGTCGACCATCTAGCGGGACGGGTTTACAATGAGCAGTTCTTC
CSVDHLAGRVYNEQFF
>TRBJ2-2|TRBD1|TRBV10-3|-
TGTGCCATCAGTACGACAGGGGGCGGGGAGAGGACCGGGGAGCTGTTTTTT
CAISTTGGGERTGELFF